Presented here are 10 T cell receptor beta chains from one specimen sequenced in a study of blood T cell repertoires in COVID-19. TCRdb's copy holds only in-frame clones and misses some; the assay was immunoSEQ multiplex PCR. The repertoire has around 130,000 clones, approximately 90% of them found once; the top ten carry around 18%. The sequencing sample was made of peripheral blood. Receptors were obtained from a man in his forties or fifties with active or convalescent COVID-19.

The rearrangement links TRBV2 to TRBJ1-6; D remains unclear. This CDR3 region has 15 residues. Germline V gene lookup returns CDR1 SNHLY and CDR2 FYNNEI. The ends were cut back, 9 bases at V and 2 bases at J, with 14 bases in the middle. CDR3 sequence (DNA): TGTGCCAGTAACCAAATGGGCACCTATAATTCACCCCTCCACTTT. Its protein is CASNQMGTYNSPLHF.

CDR3 in DNA: TGTGCCAGCAGTGAAGTCCTAGCGGGGTTGGGGACCCAGTACTTC. Its protein product is CASSEVLAGLGTQYF. The J gene is TRBJ2-5, the V gene TRBV2, with 9 positions matching TRBD2. Germline CDR1 is SNHLY and CDR2 is FYNNEI. After removal of 1 base from V and 7 bases from J, the junction contained 7 bases not matched to a gene. CDR3 length: 15 amino acids.

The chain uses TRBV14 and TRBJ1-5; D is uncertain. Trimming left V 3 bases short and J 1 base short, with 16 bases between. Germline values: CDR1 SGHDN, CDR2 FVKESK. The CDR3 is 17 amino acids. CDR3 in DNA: TGTGCCAGCAGCCACCCCCCGCGGAGGACCAGCAATCAGCCCCAGCATTTT. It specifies CASSHPPRRTSNQPQHF.

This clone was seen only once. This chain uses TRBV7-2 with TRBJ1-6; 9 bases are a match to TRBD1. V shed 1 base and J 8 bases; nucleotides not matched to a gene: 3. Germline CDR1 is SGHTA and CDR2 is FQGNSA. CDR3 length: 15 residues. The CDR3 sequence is CASSLDRGLDSPLHF. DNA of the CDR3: TGTGCCAGCAGCTTAGACAGGGGGCTGGATTCACCCCTCCACTTT. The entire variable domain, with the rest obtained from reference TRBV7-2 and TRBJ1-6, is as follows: GAGVSQSPSNKVTEKGKDVELRCDPISGHTALYWYRQSLGQGLEFLIYFQGNSAPDKSGLPSDRFSAERTGGSVSTLTIQRTQQEDSAVYLCASSLDRGLDSPLHFGNGTRLTVT.

The CDR3 DNA reads TGCGCCAGCAGCCAACGGACAGGGAACGAGCAGTACTTC. Its translation: CASSQRTGNEQYF. V is TRBV4-1 and J is TRBJ2-7; 8 bases line up with TRBD1. The junction had 2 bases not matched to a gene; V was cut back by 2 bases and J by 5 bases. Germline CDR1 reads MGHRA; CDR2 reads YSYEKL. There are 13 residues in the CDR3.

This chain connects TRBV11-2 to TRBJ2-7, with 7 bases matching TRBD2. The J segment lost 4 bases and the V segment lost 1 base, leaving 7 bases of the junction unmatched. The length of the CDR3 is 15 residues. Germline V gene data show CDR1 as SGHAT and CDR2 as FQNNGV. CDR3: CASSLGGGRGYEQYF. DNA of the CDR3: TGTGCCAGCAGCTTAGGGGGCGGGAGAGGTTACGAGCAGTACTTC.

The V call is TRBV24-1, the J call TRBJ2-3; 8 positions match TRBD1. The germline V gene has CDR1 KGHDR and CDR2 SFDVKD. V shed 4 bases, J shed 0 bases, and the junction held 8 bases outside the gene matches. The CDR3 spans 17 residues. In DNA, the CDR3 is TGTGCCACCAGTGACCTCGGACAGGGCACTAGCACAGATACGCAGTATTTT. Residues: CATSDLGQGTSTDTQYF.

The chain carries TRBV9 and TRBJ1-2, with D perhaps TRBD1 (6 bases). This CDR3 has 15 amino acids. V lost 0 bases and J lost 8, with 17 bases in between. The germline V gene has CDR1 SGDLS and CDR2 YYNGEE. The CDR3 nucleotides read TGTGCCAGCAGCGTAGATCAGTTGGGGGCGGACGGCTACACCTTC. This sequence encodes CASSVDQLGADGYTF.

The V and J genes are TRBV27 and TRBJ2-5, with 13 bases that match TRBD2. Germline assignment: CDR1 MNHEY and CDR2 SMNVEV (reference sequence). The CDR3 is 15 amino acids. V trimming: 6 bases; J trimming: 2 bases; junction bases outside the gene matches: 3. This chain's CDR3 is CASRLLAGGQETQYF. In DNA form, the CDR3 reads TGTGCCAGCAGACTACTAGCGGGGGGGCAAGAGACCCAGTACTTC.

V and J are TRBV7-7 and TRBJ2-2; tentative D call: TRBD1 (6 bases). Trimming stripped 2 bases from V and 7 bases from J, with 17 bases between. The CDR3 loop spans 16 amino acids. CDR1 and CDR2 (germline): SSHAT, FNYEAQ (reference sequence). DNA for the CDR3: TGTGCCAGCAGCTTATCCATAGGGGGTAGGCTCGGGGAGCTGTTTTTT. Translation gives CASSLSIGGRLGELFF.